This T cell receptor beta chain was profiled in a study of pediatric ulcerative colitis. Up to 500,000 reads were sequenced per sample. Assay: immunoSEQ multiplex PCR; the TCRdb copy retains only in-frame clones and omits some. The sample includes 59,000 or so clones, over 65% seen only once; the top ten take 4% to 6.5%. V was shortened by 0 bases and J by 9 bases, with 14 bases between the two germline ends. CDR3 length: 14 amino acids. The germline gives CDR1 SGHVS, CDR2 FQNEAQ. Sequences were obtained from blood. The receptor's source is a boy younger than 18 with moderate ulcerative colitis. The chain links TRBV7-8 to TRBJ2-5; no clear D. CDR3 protein: CASSLAWSLESQYF. In DNA form, the CDR3 reads TGTGCCAGCAGCTTAGCATGGTCCTTGGAATCCCAGTACTTC.